Listed below are T cell receptor beta chains from one sample, sequenced in a study of cytomegalovirus exposure and HLA in healthy donors. The repertoire was sequenced with immunoSEQ multiplex PCR; TCRdb's copy has only in-frame clones and lacks some. The profile covers about 180,000 clones, with 82% appearing a single time and 1.5% to 1.7% taken by the ten largest. Sequencing was performed on PBMCs. These receptors originate from a man aged 35 to 55 in good health and CMV-seronegative. CDR3s include the opening cysteine and the closing phenylalanine or tryptophan. D genes are given only for firm matches. A clone size is listed for some rows: how often the clone was seen (once, few, many), or a class if it is expanded.

V gene,D gene,clone size,J gene,CDR3 protein,CDR3 DNA
TRBV19,TRBD1,few,TRBJ1-5,CASWDRGQGQPQHF,TGTGCCAGTTGGGACAGGGGGCAGGGGCAGCCCCAGCATTTT
TRBV25-1,NA,NA,TRBJ1-1,CASSESTSLTEAFF,TGTGCCAGCAGTGAATCCACGTCGCTAACTGAAGCTTTCTTT
TRBV5-1,TRBD1,NA,TRBJ2-5,CASSFMQGAPSGETQYF,TGCGCCAGCAGCTTCATGCAGGGGGCCCCTTCAGGAGAGACCCAGTACTTC
TRBV6-1,TRBD1,NA,TRBJ1-2,CASSEGDRGKHGYTF,TGTGCCAGCAGTGAAGGGGACAGGGGCAAGCATGGCTACACCTTC
TRBV7-2,NA,NA,TRBJ1-2,CASSFLSLQDNYGYTF,TGTGCCAGCAGCTTCTTATCACTCCAGGATAACTATGGCTACACCTTC
TRBV25-1,TRBD1,NA,TRBJ1-3,CASSFTGGSGNTIYF,TGTGCCAGCAGCTTTACAGGGGGCTCTGGAAACACCATATATTTT
TRBV20-1,NA,NA,TRBJ2-5,CSASSLASQYF,TGCAGTGCATCCTCCCTCGCGAGCCAGTACTTC
TRBV5-6,NA,NA,TRBJ1-2,CASSQTRELGGYTF,TGTGCCAGCAGCCAGACACGGGAGTTAGGTGGCTACACCTTC
TRBV5-1,TRBD2,NA,TRBJ2-5,CASSPSGGWETQYF,TGCGCCAGCAGCCCTAGCGGGGGTTGGGAGACCCAGTACTTC
TRBV11-2,NA,NA,TRBJ2-3,CASSFGGLSDTQYF,TGTGCCAGCAGCTTCGGGGGACTTTCAGATACGCAGTATTTT
TRBV7-8,NA,NA,TRBJ2-1,CASSLSGGTRINNEQFF,TGTGCCAGCAGCTTATCTGGCGGGACCCGCATAAACAATGAGCAGTTCTTC
TRBV18,TRBD1,NA,TRBJ2-5,CASSPQQGAEETQYF,TGTGCCAGCTCACCACAACAGGGGGCGGAAGAGACCCAGTACTTC
TRBV15,NA,NA,TRBJ1-6,CATSMGDNYSPLHF,TGTGCCACCAGCATGGGGGACAATTATTCACCCCTCCACTTT
TRBV10-2,TRBD2,NA,TRBJ2-5,CASSGGGAGETQYF,TGCGCCAGCAGTGGCGGGGGGGCCGGTGAGACCCAGTACTTC
TRBV27,TRBD1,NA,TRBJ2-2,CASSLLGRRQGYRSNTGELFF,TGTGCCAGCAGTTTACTTGGGAGACGACAGGGATATCGCTCGAACACCGGGGAGCTGTTTTTT
TRBV9,NA,NA,TRBJ2-2,CASMSTGNTGELFF,TGTGCCAGCATGTCGACAGGGAACACCGGGGAGCTGTTTTTT
TRBV11-3,TRBD2,NA,TRBJ2-7,CASSSGTSGSYEQYF,TGTGCCAGCAGCTCCGGGACTAGCGGCTCCTACGAGCAGTACTTC
TRBV9,TRBD2,once,TRBJ2-1,CASSSGLAGGPNEQFF,TGTGCCAGCAGCTCAGGACTAGCGGGGGGGCCCAATGAGCAGTTCTTC
TRBV19,NA,NA,TRBJ1-2,CASRGYRGYTF,TGTGCCAGCAGGGGATATCGGGGCTACACCTTC
TRBV19,NA,NA,TRBJ1-5,CASSFTGNQPQHF,TGTGCCAGTAGTTTCACAGGAAATCAGCCCCAGCATTTT
TRBV9,TRBD2,NA,TRBJ2-1,CASAGIAGEGSEQFF,TGTGCCAGCGCCGGGATAGCGGGGGAAGGGAGTGAGCAGTTCTTC
TRBV28,TRBD1,NA,TRBJ2-7,CASSFGGQVGEQYF,TGTGCCAGCAGTTTCGGGGGACAGGTAGGCGAGCAGTACTTC